Below, 21 T cell receptor beta chains from the same sample are listed, as sequenced in a study of T cell changes during pregnancy in multiple sclerosis. The method was immunoSEQ multiplex PCR; TCRdb's version includes in-frame clones alone and lacks a portion of them. This repertoire shows roughly 70,000 clones, approximately 90% found once; its top ten account for more than 1.4%. Sample: peripheral blood, taken in the third trimester of pregnancy. These receptors came from a female donor with multiple sclerosis, enrolled in a pregnancy study.

The chain joins TRBV7-2 to TRBJ2-1; the match to TRBD2 covers 9 bases. With V trimmed by 8 bases and J by 8 bases, 7 bases remained unmatched. This CDR3 is built from 13 residues. Germline-derived CDR1 and CDR2 are SGHTA and FQGNSA. CDR3 DNA sequence: TGTGCCAGCCGCCGCGGGGGGGCAGATGAGCAGTTCTTC. Protein product: CASRRGGADEQFF.

The chain has TRBV29-1 and TRBJ2-7, with 10 bases that match TRBD2. The CDR3 runs 15 residues. The germline gives CDR1 SQVTM, CDR2 ANQGSEA. J was trimmed by 0 bases and V by 4 bases; bases with no gene match: 6. CDR3 in DNA: TGCAGCGTTGCCCAAGGACTAGCGGACTCCTACGAGCAGTACTTC. It codes for CSVAQGLADSYEQYF.

The chain uses TRBV7-2 and TRBJ2-5, with 8 bases fitting TRBD2. The V gene end was trimmed by 3 bases and the J gene end by 5 bases; junction bases not matched to a gene: 8. This CDR3 has 15 amino acids. Germline loops: CDR1 SGHTA, CDR2 FQGNSA. CDR3 region: CASSFGGRFGETQYF. In DNA form, the CDR3 reads TGTGCCAGCAGCTTTGGCGGGAGGTTTGGCGAGACCCAGTACTTC.

The gene calls are TRBV7-6 and TRBJ2-1; 11 bases match TRBD2. CDR1 is SGHVS, CDR2 FNYEAQ, per germline. CDR3 length: 18 residues. V trimming: 0 bases; J trimming: 4 bases; junction bases outside the gene matches: 8. The DNA of the CDR3 is TGTGCCAGCAGCTTAGCGCTTAGCGGGAGGGCCGGATACAATGAGCAGTTCTTC. This sequence encodes CASSLALSGRAGYNEQFF.

CDR3 region: CASKDSVGSQPQHF. The CDR3 DNA sequence: TGTGCCAGCAAGGATTCCGTCGGGAGTCAGCCCCAGCATTTT. The chain employs TRBV2 and TRBJ1-5; D is undetermined. This CDR3 has 14 residues. Germline-derived CDR1 and CDR2 are SNHLY and FYNNEI. V was shortened by 7 bases and J by 6 bases, with 16 bases between the two germline ends.

The V call is TRBV27, the J call TRBJ2-7; TRBD2 aligns across 10 bases. There are 14 residues in the CDR3. Losses at the gene ends were 3 bases for V and 7 bases for J; bases not matched to a gene: 6. From germline, CDR1 is MNHEY and CDR2 SMNVEV (reference sequence). The CDR3 DNA follows: TGTGCCAGCAGTTTTCTAGCGGGAGCTCGGGAGCAGTACTTC. Translated: CASSFLAGAREQYF.

The V and J genes are TRBV10-3 and TRBJ2-7, with 8 nucleotides matching TRBD1. V was clipped by 4 bases and J by 5 bases; unmatched bases: 7. Germline loops: CDR1 ENHRY, CDR2 SYGVKD. CDR3 length: 14 amino acids. CDR3 bases: TGTGCCATCAGTGTCGAGACAGGGGTCGACGAGCAGTACTTC. Translation: CAISVETGVDEQYF.

This chain links TRBV5-6 with TRBJ2-4; weak D call: TRBD1 (6 bases). Trimming removed 0 bases from V and 8 bases from J, with 9 bases in between. Germline V CDR1 and CDR2: SGHDT, YYEEEE. The length of the CDR3 is 13 residues. The CDR3 protein is CASSLGPGDIQYF. Here the CDR3 DNA reads TGTGCCAGCAGCTTGGGCCCAGGGGACATTCAGTACTTC.

This chain joins TRBV14 and TRBJ2-7; 9 positions match TRBD2. Germline values: CDR1 SGHDN, CDR2 FVKESK. The length of the CDR3 is 15 residues. V was clipped by 5 bases and J by 4 bases; unmatched bases: 9. In nucleotides, the CDR3 is TGTGCCAGCAGCAAGGATCTAGCGGGAAGGTACGAGCAGTACTTC. Translation: CASSKDLAGRYEQYF.

The chain joins TRBV27 to TRBJ2-4; perhaps TRBD1 as D (5 bases). Germline V gives CDR1 MNHEY, CDR2 SMNVEV (reference sequence). V dropped 4 bases and J dropped 8 bases, with 12 bases sitting between them. CDR3 length: 13 residues. The CDR3 spells CASSSREGDIQYF. CDR3 in DNA: TGTGCCAGCAGTTCCAGGGAAGGAGACATTCAGTACTTC.

CDR3 bases: TGTGCCAGCAGTCTCGGACAGAGTAATGAAAAACTGTTTTTT. This translates into CASSLGQSNEKLFF. V gene TRBV6-6 combines with J gene TRBJ1-4; possibly TRBD1 for D (6 bases). V lost 5 bases, J lost 4 bases, and 11 bases lay in between. Germline loops: CDR1 MNHNY, CDR2 SVGAGI (reference sequence). The CDR3 is made up of 14 amino acids.

The table lists this clone with a few counts. The J gene is TRBJ2-1, the V gene TRBV7-9; TRBD2 matches 8 bases. Trimming at V came to 6 bases and at J to 3 bases, leaving 4 bases not matched to a gene. CDR3 length: 14 residues. Germline V gives CDR1 SEHNR, CDR2 FQNEAQ (reference sequence). For the CDR3, the DNA is TGTGCCAGCAGGCTAGCGGGCGGCTACAATGAGCAGTTCTTC. This codes for CASRLAGGYNEQFF.

The chain has TRBV9 and TRBJ2-7; D is possibly TRBD2 (6 bases). Trimming took off 3 bases at V and 4 bases at J, with 8 bases between the two ends. Germline V gives CDR1 SGDLS, CDR2 YYNGEE. The CDR3 contains 12 residues. The CDR3, as DNA: TGTGCCAGCAGCGCGGGAGAATACGAGCAGTACTTC. It yields the protein CASSAGEYEQYF.

V usage is TRBV6-1 and J usage is TRBJ2-7, with D maybe TRBD2 (6 bases). V lost 7 bases and J 0 bases, leaving 13 bases between the germline ends. The CDR3 has 14 residues. The germline CDR1 and CDR2 sequences are MNHNS and SASEGT. The CDR3 protein is CASMGGPNSYEQYF. CDR3 DNA sequence: TGTGCCAGCATGGGGGGTCCCAACTCCTACGAGCAGTACTTC.

The rearrangement joins TRBV27 to TRBJ2-2; D may be TRBD1 (6 bases). The CDR3 extends over 15 amino acids. Germline CDR1 and CDR2: MNHEY and SMNVEV (reference sequence). With 3 bases removed from V and 0 bases from J, the gap between germline ends came to 8 bases. CDR3 loop: CASSLGHSNTGELFF. CDR3 nucleotides: TGTGCCAGCAGTTTGGGACACTCGAACACCGGGGAGCTGTTTTTT.

V gene TRBV7-9 combines with J gene TRBJ2-7, with no clear D. V lost 1 base and J lost 2, with 9 bases in between. This CDR3 contains 14 residues. Germline values: CDR1 SEHNR, CDR2 FQNEAQ (reference sequence). The CDR3 is CASSLVSFPYEQYF. CDR3 bases: TGTGCCAGCAGCTTAGTCAGTTTTCCCTACGAGCAGTACTTC.

V is TRBV4-1 and J is TRBJ2-7; D not resolved. CDR1 and CDR2 (germline): MGHRA, YSYEKL. V lost 1 base to trimming and J lost 1 base, with 11 bases between them. CDR3 length: 15 residues. CDR3: CASSQGLDLSYEQYF. DNA for the CDR3: TGCGCCAGCAGCCAAGGACTCGATCTTTCCTACGAGCAGTACTTC.

V usage is TRBV7-9 and J usage is TRBJ2-5, with D possibly being TRBD2 (7 bases). Trimming removed 0 bases from V and 1 base from J, with 18 bases in between. The CDR3 has 18 amino acids. Per the germline V gene, CDR1 is SEHNR and CDR2 is FQNEAQ (reference sequence). The DNA of the CDR3 is TGTGCCAGCAGCTTAGCGGGGGGGACAAATCGACCCCAAGAGACCCAGTACTTC. Translated, it gives CASSLAGGTNRPQETQYF.

J is TRBJ1-1 and V is TRBV27, with TRBD1 matching 7 bases. Germline CDR1 MNHEY, CDR2 SMNVEV (reference sequence). V shed 4 bases and J 1 base; nucleotides not matched to a gene: 6. This CDR3 is built from 15 residues. The CDR3 reads CASSSRGGWNTEAFF. In DNA, the CDR3 is TGTGCCAGCAGTTCTCGAGGGGGCTGGAACACTGAAGCTTTCTTT.

The rearrangement joins TRBV30 to TRBJ2-3; the match to TRBD2 covers 7 bases. Germline CDR1 reads GTSNPN; CDR2 reads SVGIG (reference sequence). J was trimmed by 6 bases and V by 0 bases; bases with no gene match: 9. The CDR3 sequence is 15 residues long. CDR3 sequence reads: CAWSVLAGAPDTQYF. The DNA of the CDR3 is TGTGCCTGGAGTGTACTGGCGGGAGCCCCGGATACGCAGTATTTT.

V usage is TRBV29-1 and J usage is TRBJ2-1; perhaps TRBD1 as D (7 bases). CDR1 and CDR2 from the germline V gene are SQVTM and ANQGSEA. The V end lost 7 bases, the J end lost 4 bases, and 11 bases lay between the germline ends. CDR3 length: 12 amino acids. The CDR3 region has the DNA TGCAGCGGCGGGACAGAGTACAATGAGCAGTTCTTC. Translating it yields CSGGTEYNEQFF.